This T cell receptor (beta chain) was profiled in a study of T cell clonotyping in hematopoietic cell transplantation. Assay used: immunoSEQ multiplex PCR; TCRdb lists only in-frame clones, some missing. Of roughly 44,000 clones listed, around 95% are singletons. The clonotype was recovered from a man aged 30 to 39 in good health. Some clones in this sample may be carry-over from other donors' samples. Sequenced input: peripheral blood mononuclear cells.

CDR3 protein: CASSQGSGANQPQHF. The CDR3 nucleotides read TGCGCCAGCAGCCAAGGGTCTGGGGCAAATCAGCCCCAGCATTTT. This chain joins TRBV4-3 and TRBJ1-5; tentative D call: TRBD1 (5 bases). The CDR3 totals 15 residues. With 1 base removed from V and 4 bases from J, the gap between germline ends came to 11 bases. The germline gives CDR1 LGHNA, CDR2 YSLEER.